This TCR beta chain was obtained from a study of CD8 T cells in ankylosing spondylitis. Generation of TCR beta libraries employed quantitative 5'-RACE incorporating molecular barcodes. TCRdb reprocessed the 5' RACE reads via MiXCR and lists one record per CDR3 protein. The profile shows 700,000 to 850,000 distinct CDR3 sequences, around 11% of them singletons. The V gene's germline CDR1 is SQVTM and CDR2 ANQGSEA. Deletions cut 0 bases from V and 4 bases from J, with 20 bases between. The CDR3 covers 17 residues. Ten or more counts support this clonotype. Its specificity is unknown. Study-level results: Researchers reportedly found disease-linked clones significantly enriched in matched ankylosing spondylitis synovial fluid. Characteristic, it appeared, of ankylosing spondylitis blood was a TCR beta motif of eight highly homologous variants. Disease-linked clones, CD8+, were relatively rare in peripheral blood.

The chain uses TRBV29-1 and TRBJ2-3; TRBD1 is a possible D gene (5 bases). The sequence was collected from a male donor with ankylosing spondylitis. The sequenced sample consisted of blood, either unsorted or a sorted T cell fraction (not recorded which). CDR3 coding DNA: TGCAGCGTTGAAGATTTGGGGCTAGGAAGTTGGGCAGATACGCAGTATTTT. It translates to CSVEDLGLGSWADTQYF.